This TCR beta chain was identified in a study of Ad26.COV2.S vaccination and SARS-CoV-2 variants. Study findings and constraints: Those who received the vaccine showed greater spike-specific TCR breadth than those given placebo.

Profiling relied on immunoSEQ multiplex PCR, and the TCRdb table lists in-frame clones only, not all of them. The sample has 200,000 to 300,000 clones, approximately 90% seen once; the top ten hold around 11%. Indicated treatment: roughly 18 received Ad26.COV2.S at low or high dose, single or two shots; a few received placebo; per-sample allocation not given. Samples came from day 63 after the first vaccine or placebo injection. CDR3 length: 14 residues. The germline CDR1 and CDR2 sequences are MNHNY and SVGAGI (reference sequence). V lost 7 bases, J lost 3 bases, and 13 bases lay in between. As for this clone: Its antigen is unknown.

This chain links TRBV6-6 with TRBJ2-4; the D gene is possibly TRBD1 (6 bases). This receptor was obtained from a person between 18 and 65 years old who received the Ad26.COV2.S COVID-19 vaccine or a placebo. Sequences were derived from peripheral blood, sampled in a trial of Ad26.COV2.S vaccine versus placebo. CDR3 in amino acids: CASTLDSLKNIQYF. The CDR3 nucleotides are TGTGCCAGCACCCTGGACAGTCTCAAAAACATTCAGTACTTC.